This T cell receptor beta chain is drawn from a study of cytomegalovirus exposure and HLA in healthy donors. This CDR3 is built from 16 residues. Germline values: CDR1 MNHEY, CDR2 SMNVEV (reference sequence). V shed 0 bases, J shed 9 bases, and the junction held 12 bases outside the gene matches. General study findings and limits: In an earlier analysis, in some 540 donors, most V segments appeared productive either ~87% or ~30% of the time. V- and J-gene trimming in TCR beta was tied to a missense DCLRE1C variant by an analysis performed later. A likely sequencing artifact accounted for one observed cluster of highly shared sequence variants. Cytomegalovirus status was reportedly diagnosed by the classifier with high sensitivity and specificity.

About this clone itself: Antigen: not known.

Both 60 Vbeta primers and 13 Jbeta primers went into the PCR. TCRdb's copy holds only in-frame clones and misses some; the assay was immunoSEQ multiplex PCR. This repertoire shows about 98,000 clones, under 75% found once; its top ten account for 1.2%. V gene TRBV27 combines with J gene TRBJ2-7; TRBD1 agrees at 9 bases. Sequencing was performed on PBMCs. The TCR was taken from a female donor in good health and CMV-seronegative. CDR3 sequence reads: CASSLSGVGTGIRQYF. The DNA of the CDR3 is TGTGCCAGCAGTTTATCGGGGGTGGGGACAGGGATTCGGCAGTACTTC.